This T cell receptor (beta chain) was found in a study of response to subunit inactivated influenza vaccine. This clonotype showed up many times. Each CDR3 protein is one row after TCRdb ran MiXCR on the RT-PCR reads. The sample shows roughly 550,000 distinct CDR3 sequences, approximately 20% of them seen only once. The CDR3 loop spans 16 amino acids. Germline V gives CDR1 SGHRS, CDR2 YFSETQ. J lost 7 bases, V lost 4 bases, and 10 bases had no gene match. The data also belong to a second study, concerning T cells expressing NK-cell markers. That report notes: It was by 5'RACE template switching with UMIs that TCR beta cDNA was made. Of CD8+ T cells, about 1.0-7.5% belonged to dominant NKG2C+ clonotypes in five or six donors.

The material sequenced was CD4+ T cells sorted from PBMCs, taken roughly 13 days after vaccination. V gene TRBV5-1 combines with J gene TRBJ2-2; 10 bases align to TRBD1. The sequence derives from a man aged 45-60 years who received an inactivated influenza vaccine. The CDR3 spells CASSTGTGVLDGELFF. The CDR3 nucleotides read TGCGCCAGCAGCACCGGGACAGGGGTTTTGGACGGGGAGCTGTTTTTT.